Listed here are 31 T cell receptor beta chains from one sample, sequenced in a study of T cells after yellow fever vaccination. Each CDR3 protein gets one entry after TCRdb re-called the 5' RACE reads with MiXCR. This sample has some 600,000 distinct CDR3 sequences, with roughly 17% found just once. The sample consisted of PBMCs, taken 5 to 6 days after the first yellow fever vaccination. The receptor source for this set is a man aged 18 to 29 who received the YFV17D yellow fever vaccine.

The CDR3 coding sequence is TGCAGTGCTAGATCGGACTGGACCATTTACGAGCAGTACGTC. Translated: CSARSDWTIYEQYV. The rearrangement joins TRBV20-1 to TRBJ2-7, with D possibly TRBD2 on 5 matching bases. The ends were cut back, 2 bases at V and 4 bases at J, with 15 bases in the middle. This CDR3 contains 14 residues. Germline V gives CDR1 DFQATT, CDR2 SNEGSKA (reference sequence).

The V and J genes are TRBV11-1 and TRBJ2-7, with 7 bases that match TRBD1. In germline, CDR1 is SGHAT, CDR2 FQDESV (reference sequence). With 5 bases clipped from V and 4 bases from J, the junction kept 26 bases outside the gene matches. CDR3 size: 20 residues. DNA for the CDR3: TGTGCCAGCAGCCCAACGCCGGGACAGCGTAGAGTGTCCGGAGATTACGAGCAGTACTTC. Encoded protein: CASSPTPGQRRVSGDYEQYF.

This clonotype was seen more than once but under ten times. The chain uses TRBV20-1 and TRBJ1-5; unclear D gene. Trimming removed 5 bases from V and 2 bases from J, with 13 bases in between. Per germline, CDR1 DFQATT and CDR2 SNEGSKA (reference sequence). CDR3 length: 14 amino acids. CDR3 sequence (DNA): TGCAGTGCTGGCCGGGCAATAGGCAATCAGCCCCAGCATTTT. Translation: CSAGRAIGNQPQHF.

The rearrangement links TRBV11-3 to TRBJ2-5; D unclear. This CDR3 has 15 amino acids. The germline gives CDR1 SGHNT, CDR2 YENEEA. Trimming stripped 1 base from V and 1 base from J, with 10 bases between. CDR3 sequence (DNA): TGTGCCAGCAGCTTAGGGGTCAGCCTCCAAGAGACCCAGTACTTC. This codes for CASSLGVSLQETQYF. The full variable domain, rest sourced from reference TRBV11-3 and TRBJ2-5, is EAGVVQSPRYKIIEKKQPVAFWCNPISGHNTLYWYLQNLGQGPELLIRYENEEAVDDSQLPKDRFSAERLKGVDSTLKIQPAELGDSAVYLCASSLGVSLQETQYFGPGTRLLVL.

The V call is TRBV7-2, the J call TRBJ1-2; 7 bases agree with TRBD1. Germline V gives CDR1 SGHTA, CDR2 FQGNSA. After removal of 1 base from V and 4 bases from J, the junction contained 6 bases not matched to a gene. This CDR3 has 15 amino acids. CDR3 nucleotides: TGTGCCAGCAGCTTAGTAACAGGGGATGGCTATGGCTACACCTTC. It translates to CASSLVTGDGYGYTF.

J is TRBJ1-4 and V is TRBV20-1; no clear D. The V and J ends lost 0 bases and 5 bases respectively, with 10 bases between them. The CDR3 consists of 14 residues. The germline CDR1 and CDR2 sequences are DFQATT and SNEGSKA (reference sequence). The CDR3 coding sequence is TGCAGTGCTAGAGATCCTGGTTGGAATGAAAAACTGTTTTTT. It translates to CSARDPGWNEKLFF.

This clonotype showed up just a few times. The chain combines TRBV10-3 with TRBJ2-7; possibly TRBD2 for D (6 bases). Trimming removed 3 bases from V and 2 bases from J, with 14 bases in between. The CDR3 sequence is 15 residues long. CDR1 is ENHRY, CDR2 SYGVKD, per germline. The CDR3 protein is CAISDIAEGTYEQYV. DNA for the CDR3: TGTGCCATCAGTGATATAGCGGAGGGGACCTACGAGCAGTACGTC.

This clonotype was seen a few times. V gene TRBV19 combines with J gene TRBJ2-2; the D is unclear. V shed 7 bases and J shed 1 base, with 10 bases lying between them. The CDR3 has 14 residues. Germline V CDR1 and CDR2: LNHDA, SQIVND (reference sequence). CDR3 residues: CASTWTENTGELFF. The CDR3 DNA is TGTGCCAGTACCTGGACCGAGAACACCGGGGAGCTGTTTTTT.

The chain has TRBV7-8 and TRBJ1-2; D unclear. CDR3 length equals 14 residues. The V gene lost 5 bases and the J gene lost 1 base, with 11 bases spanning the gap. Germline V CDR1 and CDR2: SGHVS, FQNEAQ. CDR3 region: CASSRTRSNYGYTF. The CDR3 nucleotides read TGTGCCAGCAGCCGTACAAGGAGTAACTATGGCTACACCTTC.

This clonotype was seen only a few times. The chain employs TRBV23-1 and TRBJ2-7, with 7 bases that match TRBD1. TRBV23-1 is an ORF for which the function is uncertain. This CDR3 comprises 16 residues. The V gene end was trimmed by 6 bases and the J gene end by 3 bases; junction bases not matched to a gene: 14. The CDR3 DNA follows: TGCGCCAGCAGATTCGCCCCCACCAGGGGGAACTACGAGCAGTACGTC. This translates into CASRFAPTRGNYEQYV.

This clonotype has only a few counts. The chain is built from TRBV4-3 and TRBJ1-2; 10 positions agree with TRBD1. Looked up from germline, CDR1 is LGHNA and CDR2 is YSLEER. V gave up 2 bases and J gave up 8 bases; unmatched junction bases: 8. This CDR3 region has 15 residues. CDR3: CASSQTGQGGGGYTF. CDR3 DNA sequence: TGCGCCAGCAGCCAAACAGGACAGGGGGGTGGCGGCTACACCTTC.

This clonotype was found a few times. The V gene is TRBV9, the J gene TRBJ2-5, with 8 bases identical to TRBD2. The CDR3 extends over 15 amino acids. Germline CDR1 SGDLS, CDR2 YYNGEE. J was trimmed by 10 bases and V by 3 bases; bases with no gene match: 14. CDR3 bases: TGTGCCAGCAGCGGCCTTTCTCCAGCGGGGGTGATCCAGTACTTC. Encoded protein: CASSGLSPAGVIQYF. The variable domain in full, with the rest retrieved from reference TRBV9 and TRBJ2-5, is DSGVTQTPKHLITATGQRVTLRCSPRSGDLSVYWYQQSLDQGLQFLIQYYNGEERAKGNILERFSAQQFPDLHSELNLSSLELGDSALYFCASSGLSPAGVIQYFGPGTRLLVL.

The rearrangement links TRBV7-2 to TRBJ2-7; 8 bases line up with TRBD1. Unmatched junction bases numbered 7, after V lost 4 bases and J lost 2 bases. The germline CDR1 and CDR2 sequences are SGHTA and FQGNSA. The CDR3 runs to 15 residues. Written as DNA, the CDR3 is TGTGCCAGCAGCTACGATGGGACAGGAGCCTACGAGCAGTACGTC. This codes for CASSYDGTGAYEQYV.

This rearrangement joins TRBV5-1 to TRBJ2-1, with 7 bases identical to TRBD1. Trimming at V came to 2 bases and at J to 0 bases, leaving 5 bases not matched to a gene. The CDR3 runs to 16 residues. Germline lookup yields CDR1 SGHRS and CDR2 YFSETQ. The CDR3 nucleotides are TGCGCCAGCAGCTTCCAGGGGGTCGCCTCCTACAATGAGCAGTTCTTC. Translating it yields CASSFQGVASYNEQFF.

The rearrangement joins TRBV29-1 to TRBJ2-3, with D tentatively TRBD1 or TRBD2 (5 bases each). The germline V gene has CDR1 SQVTM and CDR2 ANQGSEA. V lost 3 bases and J 0 bases, leaving 13 bases between the germline ends. There are 15 residues in the CDR3. Here the CDR3 DNA reads TGCAGCGTTGAGGGGGTCCGGGACAGCACAGATACGCAGTATTTT. Translation: CSVEGVRDSTDTQYF.

This chain uses TRBV7-2 with TRBJ1-1, with no clear D. The V gene's germline CDR1 is SGHTA and CDR2 FQGNSA. The CDR3 has 17 amino acids. Deletions cut 5 bases from V and 0 bases from J, with 19 bases between. The CDR3, as DNA: TGTGCCAGCAGCCCAAGAAGCCTCAACCTATTGAACACTGAAGCTTTCTTT. Its translation: CASSPRSLNLLNTEAFF.

The V and J genes are TRBV7-3 and TRBJ2-1; 8 nucleotides line up with TRBD2. Germline CDR1 and CDR2: SGHTA and FQGTGA. V shed 0 bases, J shed 8 bases, and the junction held 6 bases outside the gene matches. The CDR3 is made up of 15 amino acids. The CDR3 coding sequence is TGTGCCAGCAGCTTAACACGGGGGGGTATGTATGAGCAGTTCTTC. Protein sequence: CASSLTRGGMYEQFF.

This clonotype was counted at least ten times. This chain joins TRBV29-1 and TRBJ2-3, with D perhaps assigned TRBD1 or TRBD2 (5 bases each). Per germline, CDR1 SQVTM and CDR2 ANQGSEA. Trimming removed 3 bases from V and 6 bases from J, with 10 bases in between. This CDR3 contains 12 residues. This CDR3 reads CSVELGDDTQYF. For the CDR3, the DNA is TGCAGCGTTGAGTTAGGGGACGATACGCAGTATTTT.

This clonotype was found a few times. The gene calls are TRBV7-2 and TRBJ2-5, with D possibly TRBD1 on 6 matching bases. CDR1 is SGHTA and CDR2 is FQGNSA in the germline V gene. The CDR3 is made up of 14 amino acids. Trimming shortened V by 1 base and J by 6 bases, and 12 bases separated the two germline ends. The CDR3 DNA reads TGTGCCAGCAGCTTAGGGGGGCTCGGGAAGACCCAGTACTTC. It encodes CASSLGGLGKTQYF.

This chain links TRBV7-2 with TRBJ2-3, with TRBD2 matching 9 bases. The CDR3 consists of 15 residues. Trimming took 2 bases from V and 5 from J; bases not matched to a gene: 5. Germline V gene data show CDR1 as SGHTA and CDR2 as FQGNSA. The CDR3 coding sequence is TGTGCCAGCAGCTTAATGGGCGGGGGGGAAGATACGCAGTATTTT. The encoded protein is CASSLMGGGEDTQYF. The full variable domain, with the rest looked up from reference TRBV7-2 and TRBJ2-3, is GAGVSQSPSNKVTEKGKDVELRCDPISGHTALYWYRQSLGQGLEFLIYFQGNSAPDKSGLPSDRFSAERTGGSVSTLTIQRTQQEDSAVYLCASSLMGGGEDTQYFGPGTRLTVL.

This clonotype was seen only a few times. The V gene is TRBV12-3 or TRBV12-4, the J gene TRBJ1-1, with D uncertain. Trimming cost V 4 bases and J 4 bases, with 16 bases left between them. This CDR3 comprises 15 residues. The CDR3 protein is CASSSPLQETTEAFF. The CDR3 DNA sequence: TGTGCCAGCAGTTCCCCTCTTCAGGAAACCACTGAAGCTTTCTTT.

The chain couples TRBV20-1 to TRBJ2-7, with TRBD2 identical over 13 bases. The ends lost 6 bases at V and 6 bases at J; junction bases unmatched: 5. The CDR3 covers 13 residues. Germline CDR1 DFQATT, CDR2 SNEGSKA (reference sequence). The CDR3 DNA reads as TGCAGTGCCAGGACTAGCGGGGGCCCCGAGCAGTACTTC. The encoded protein is CSARTSGGPEQYF.

This clonotype was detected only a few times. The chain is built from TRBV6-6 and TRBJ1-5; possibly TRBD1 for D (6 bases). The germline V gene encodes CDR1 MNHNY and CDR2 SVGAGI (reference sequence). CDR3 size: 12 residues. Trimming stripped 10 bases from V and 6 bases from J, with 13 bases between. The CDR3 coding sequence is TGTGCCACCACTACAGGGTTTCAGCCCCAGCATTTT. As protein: CATTTGFQPQHF.

This clonotype was detected only a few times. The rearrangement links TRBV5-5 to TRBJ1-2; D is undetermined. The CDR3 covers 14 residues. Trimming cost V 4 bases and J 0 bases, with 10 bases left between them. Germline assignment: CDR1 SGHKS and CDR2 YYEKEE (reference sequence). CDR3 protein: CASSPGPANYGYTF. CDR3 nucleotide sequence: TGTGCCAGCAGCCCCGGCCCAGCTAACTATGGCTACACCTTC. Based on the CDR3 plus reference TRBV5-5 and TRBJ1-2, the full variable domain is DAGVTQSPTHLIKTRGQQVTLRCSPISGHKSVSWYQQVLGQGPQFIFQYYEKEERGRGNFPDRFSARQFPNYSSELNVNALLLGDSALYLCASSPGPANYGYTFGSGTRLTVV.

This clonotype was seen more than once but under ten times. CDR3 residues: CASSQSPSSYNEQFF. The DNA for the CDR3 is TGCGCCAGCAGCCAGAGCCCGAGCTCCTACAATGAGCAGTTCTTC. The chain has TRBV5-1 and TRBJ2-1; no clear D gene. The CDR3 runs to 15 residues. The germline V gene has CDR1 SGHRS and CDR2 YFSETQ. With 4 bases removed from V and 0 bases from J, the gap between germline ends came to 11 bases.

J is TRBJ2-2 and V is TRBV5-6; D gene unclear. V dropped 5 bases and J dropped 5 bases, with 10 bases sitting between them. CDR1 SGHDT and CDR2 YYEEEE come from the germline V gene. The CDR3 runs to 13 residues. The CDR3 protein is CASRRDRTGELFF. The CDR3 bases are TGTGCCAGCAGACGTGACCGTACCGGGGAGCTGTTTTTT.

The J gene is TRBJ1-1, the V gene TRBV20-1; no definite D call. This CDR3 region has 18 residues. V was trimmed by 0 bases and J by 0 bases, leaving 20 bases between them. Germline values: CDR1 DFQATT, CDR2 SNEGSKA (reference sequence). CDR3 region: CSARDVGITAFMNTEAFF. The CDR3 region has the DNA TGCAGTGCTAGAGATGTGGGGATAACAGCGTTCATGAACACTGAAGCTTTCTTT.

The chain carries TRBV5-1 and TRBJ2-3, with D perhaps TRBD1 (5 bases). The CDR3 contains 14 residues. Germline values: CDR1 SGHRS, CDR2 YFSETQ. Trimming pared 2 bases from V and 1 base from J, leaving 8 bases between. CDR3 DNA: TGCGCCAGCAGCTTTAAACAGGGCACAGATACGCAGTATTTT. Its translation is CASSFKQGTDTQYF.

The J gene is TRBJ1-5, the V gene TRBV24-1, with 10 bases fitting TRBD1. The CDR3 runs to 16 residues. Germline V lookup: CDR1 KGHDR, CDR2 SFDVKD. V lost 4 bases to trimming and J lost 3 bases; unmatched junction nucleotides: 5. The CDR3 coding sequence is TGTGCCACCAGTGACGGGACAGGGGCGATCAATCAGCCCCAGCATTTT. It encodes CATSDGTGAINQPQHF.

This clonotype was detected a few times. The gene calls are TRBV7-9 and TRBJ1-1, with D maybe TRBD1 (5 bases). Trimming cost V 1 base and J 6 bases, with 9 bases left between them. This CDR3 has 13 residues. From germline, CDR1 is SEHNR and CDR2 FQNEAQ (reference sequence). The CDR3 loop is CASSLVEGSEAFF. The CDR3 DNA reads as TGTGCCAGCAGCTTAGTGGAGGGGTCTGAAGCTTTCTTT. Drawing the rest from reference TRBV7-9 and TRBJ1-1, the complete variable domain is DTGVSQNPRHKITKRGQNVTFRCDPISEHNRLYWYRQTLGQGPEFLTYFQNEAQLEKSRLLSDRFSAERPKGSFSTLEIQRTEQGDSAMYLCASSLVEGSEAFFGQGTRLTVV.

The chain combines TRBV12-3 or TRBV12-4 with TRBJ2-7, with 9 bases that match TRBD1. V lost 2 bases to trimming and J lost 3 bases; unmatched junction nucleotides: 5. The CDR3 length is 15 residues. The CDR3 reads CASSLLGQGHYEQYF. The CDR3 DNA sequence: TGTGCCAGCAGTTTACTGGGACAGGGCCACTACGAGCAGTACTTC.